Given below is one T cell receptor (beta chain) in context. There is no known antigen for this receptor. Per-base quality was not reported, and no clone a single base away is much larger than it. The sample belongs to a study of blood T cell repertoires in COVID-19 (dated by TCRdb to about 2020). About the study as a whole: Samples from collaborators originated in the United States, Italy and Spain and spanned both the acute and convalescent phases of COVID-19. The material from the prospective study consisted of cDNA or gDNA derived from T cells, B-cell-depleted T cells, or PBMCs. Subjects who had been exposed to COVID-19, were actively infected with it, or had recovered from it provided the deeply sampled blood TCRbeta repertoires that made up the dataset. The repertoires were made available in a free public database intended to serve as a resource for research on the immune response to SARS-CoV-2. Samples were obtained from the ongoing ImmuneRACE study (first 160 participants) and from 1,254 subjects provided by 6 global collaborators. A de-identified subject ID, COVID-19 status, age in years and sex were almost always included in the sample metadata. Where HLA class I and class II types were available, the types were taken from metadata supplied by the sample provider, not from assay-based typing.

The immunoSEQ Assay, a bias-controlled multiplex PCR, was used to amplify TCRbeta CDR3 regions from genomic DNA. In the paper's pipeline: The number of nucleated cells in each sample was estimated by amplification of reference gene primers within the assay. Sequence reads were collapsed and filtered to measure the absolute abundance of every unique TCRbeta CDR3 rearrangement. Productive Simpson clonality was computed per sample as the square root of Simpson's diversity index over productive rearrangements. Not all clones reach the TCRdb copy of this immuneACCESS table, which keeps in-frame sequences only. Checked studies attribute under half of the gap to unresolved V genes and leave the rest unexplained. The DNA gave D and trimming, while V, J and clone size come from that table. This sample holds approximately 82,000 clones; 65% to 85% were observed only once. Over 15% of the sample is held by the ten biggest clonotypes.

Counted from cysteine to phenylalanine, this CDR3 has 15 amino acids. The only DNA kept is the CDR3, 45 bases in frame from the first base. CDR1 and CDR2, per the germline V gene (reference sequence), are WNHNN and SYGVQD. Trimming takes 2 bases from V and 3 bases from J, and the germline ends sit 14 bases apart. The collaborating institutions used their own protocols to collect whole blood in K2EDTA tubes. Collaborator samples were shipped for TCRbeta analysis as frozen whole blood, isolated PBMCs, or DNA extracted from either sample type. The investigation overall reported the following: The quantity of clinical and demographic metadata differed by source and by participant and was supplied without curation.

The specimen was peripheral blood. The source is a woman between 55 and 75 years old with acute or convalescent COVID-19. The sequence joins TRBV10-1 to TRBJ2-7; the D segment could be TRBD2, given 6 matching bases. The sequence in DNA is TGCGCCAGCAGTGAGGAAGCGGGCGTGGACTACGAGCAGTACTTC. This gives the protein CASSEEAGVDYEQYF.